Included here is one TCR beta chain sequence, with context. What it binds is unknown. The data originate from a study of cytomegalovirus exposure and HLA in healthy donors. Sequencing was performed with immunoSEQ multiplex PCR; in TCRdb, only in-frame clones are kept and a portion is missing. The sample has 220,000 or so clones; roughly 84% are singletons. V was trimmed by 3 bases and J by 6 bases, leaving 8 bases between them. This CDR3 is built from 12 residues. Looked up from germline, CDR1 is SNHLY and CDR2 is FYNNEI. General study results and limits: Reported performance of the classifier showed diagnosis of cytomegalovirus status with high specificity and sensitivity.

Sequencing used PBMCs. This TCR came from a woman younger than 30 in good health and CMV-seropositive. V usage is TRBV2 and J usage is TRBJ1-1; D may be TRBD1 (6 bases). The CDR3 sequence: CASSDRGAEAFF. CDR3 DNA: TGTGCCAGCAGTGACAGGGGAGCTGAAGCTTTCTTT.